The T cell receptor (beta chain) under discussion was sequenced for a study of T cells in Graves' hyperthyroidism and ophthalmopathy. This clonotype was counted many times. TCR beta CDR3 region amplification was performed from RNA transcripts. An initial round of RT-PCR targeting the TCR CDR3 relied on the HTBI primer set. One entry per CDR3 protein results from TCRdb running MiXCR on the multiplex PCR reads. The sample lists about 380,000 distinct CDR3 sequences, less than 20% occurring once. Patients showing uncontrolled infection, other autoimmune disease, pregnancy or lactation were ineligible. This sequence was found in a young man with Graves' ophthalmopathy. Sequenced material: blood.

As DNA, the CDR3 is TGTGCCAGCTCACCAGGGACAGGGCCCTATGGCTACACCTTC. Translating it yields CASSPGTGPYGYTF. The gene calls are TRBV18 and TRBJ1-2; TRBD1 matches at 9 bases. Trimming cost V 2 bases and J 4 bases; bases outside gene matches: 2. This CDR3 is 14 amino acids long. Germline CDR1 KGHSH, CDR2 LQKENI.